The rows below give T cell receptor beta chains drawn from one sample of a study of identical twins. Each CDR3 protein gets one entry after TCRdb re-called the 5' RACE reads with MiXCR. The table shows about 530,000 distinct CDR3 sequences, with 13% to 15% occurring only once. The sample was also reused in another study, on yellow fever vaccine responses in identical twins.

The sequenced sample was CD4+ T cells sorted from blood. The receptors stem from a woman between 18 and 30 years old in good health. The CDR3 runs from the conserved cysteine through the conserved F or W. A D gene is named only where the DNA matches it firmly. Size tells how often a clone was seen (once, few, many) or the class of an expanded clone, and some rows leave it out.

TRBV6-1	TRBJ2-5	NA	NA	TGTGCCAGCACAAGAGGGGTTTCGGAGGAGACCCAGTACTTC	CASTRGVSEETQYF
TRBV5-8	TRBJ2-2	NA	NA	TGTGCCAGCAGCTTGGAGTTGACAGGAGGCGGGGAGCTGTTTTTT	CASSLELTGGGELFF
TRBV12-3/TRBV12-4	TRBJ1-2	NA	many	TGTGCCAGCAGTTTATACGGCGGGGGGTATCCTGGCTACACCTTC	CASSLYGGGYPGYTF
TRBV24-1	TRBJ2-5	TRBD2	few	TGTGCCACCAGTGACGTGGGACTAGCGGAAGAGACCCAGTACTTC	CATSDVGLAEETQYF
TRBV24-1	TRBJ2-6	NA	few	TGTGCCACCAGTGATTCCTCCGATGGGGCCAACGTCCTGACTTTC	CATSDSSDGANVLTF
TRBV5-1	TRBJ2-3	NA	NA	TGCGCCAGCAGCTCCGGCCGCATGGCCTCAGGGGCAGATACGCAGTATTTT	CASSSGRMASGADTQYF
TRBV12-3/TRBV12-4	TRBJ1-1	TRBD1	many	TGTGCCAGCAAGGACAGGATGGGACCTAACACTGAAGCTTTCTTT	CASKDRMGPNTEAFF
TRBV3-1	TRBJ2-7	TRBD2	few	TGTGCCAGCAGCCAACGACTAGCGGGAGTTGAGCAGTACTTC	CASSQRLAGVEQYF
TRBV27	TRBJ1-1	NA	NA	TGTGCCAGCAGTTTATCGACCGGGGTGAACACTGAAGCTTTCTTT	CASSLSTGVNTEAFF
TRBV5-1	TRBJ2-1	NA	many	TGCGCCAGCAGCTTGGGACCCGGGCAGCAGTTCTTC	CASSLGPGQQFF
TRBV28	TRBJ2-1	TRBD2	few	TGTGCCAGCAGTTCTAGACAGCGGGGCCACCGGGGCAATGAGCAGTTCTTC	CASSSRQRGHRGNEQFF
TRBV19	TRBJ1-6	NA	NA	TGTGCCAGTAGTATAGGACAGTCTTTGGGGTCACCCCTCCACTTT	CASSIGQSLGSPLHF
TRBV4-2	TRBJ2-7	NA	few	TGTGCCAGCAGCCAAGATCCAGGGGCCCCGGCCTACGAGCAGTACTTC	CASSQDPGAPAYEQYF
TRBV12-3/TRBV12-4	TRBJ2-7	TRBD1	NA	TGTGCCAGCAATAAGGGCAGGGGGTTATCCTACGAGCAGTACTTC	CASNKGRGLSYEQYF
TRBV12-3/TRBV12-4	TRBJ2-1	TRBD2	few	TGTGCCAGCAGGGGCAGGGGAGCGGGAGTCTCCTACAATGAGCAGTTCTTC	CASRGRGAGVSYNEQFF
TRBV28	TRBJ1-5	NA	few	TGTGCCAGCACCCAAGTAGGAAACAATCAGCCCCAGCATTTT	CASTQVGNNQPQHF
TRBV20-1	TRBJ2-1	NA	NA	TGCAGTGCTCCAAGCTTTCAGGGACTCTACAATGAGCAGTTCTTC	CSAPSFQGLYNEQFF
TRBV10-3	TRBJ2-1	TRBD2	few	TGTGCCATCAGTGCCGGGTCTAGCGGGGGCTATGAGCAGTTCTTC	CAISAGSSGGYEQFF
TRBV10-3	TRBJ2-1	TRBD2	NA	TGTGCCATCAGAGCGGGGGGGCCCAATGAGCAGTTCTTC	CAIRAGGPNEQFF
TRBV7-6	TRBJ1-1	NA	NA	TGTGCCAGCAGCTTAGGTGCCGCTGGGGGAGCTTTCTTT	CASSLGAAGGAFF
TRBV6-5	TRBJ2-5	TRBD1	NA	TGTGCCAGCAGTTACTCGCCATCCGGGACAGGTGGCCAAGAGACCCAGTACTTC	CASSYSPSGTGGQETQYF
TRBV5-1	TRBJ2-5	TRBD1	few	TGCGCCAGCAGGGAGGGACAGGCGGAGACCCAGTACTTC	CASREGQAETQYF
TRBV3-1	TRBJ2-2	TRBD2	few	TGTGCCAGCAGCCGCCGGGGGGGTAGTGTGTCTTTCGGGAGGACCGGGGAGCTGTTTTTT	CASSRRGGSVSFGRTGELFF
TRBV5-1	TRBJ1-2	NA	NA	TGCGCCAGCAGCTTGGACACGGTCATCTATGGCTACACCTTC	CASSLDTVIYGYTF
TRBV5-1	TRBJ2-3	TRBD2	NA	TGCGCCAGCAGCAAGCCCGGGACTAGCGGGGGCACAGATACGCAGTATTTT	CASSKPGTSGGTDTQYF
TRBV10-3	TRBJ2-5	NA	NA	TGTGCCATCAGTGAGTCCCCCGGGGTGGAGACCCAGTACTTC	CAISESPGVETQYF
TRBV20-1	TRBJ1-6	NA	NA	TGCAGTGCTAGAACACAAGTGGGCTATAATTCACCCCTCCACTTT	CSARTQVGYNSPLHF
TRBV7-6	TRBJ2-1	NA	NA	TGTGCCAGCAGCTTAGAGGGTGGGCTAGCCACGAACTACAATGAGCAGTTCTTC	CASSLEGGLATNYNEQFF
TRBV15	TRBJ2-1	NA	NA	TGTGCCACCAGCAGAGTTGACAGTATATCCAATGAGCAGTTCTTC	CATSRVDSISNEQFF
TRBV7-2	TRBJ2-2	TRBD1	NA	TGTGCCAGCAGCTTAGTGGGACAGAGTTTCACCGGGGAGCTGTTTTTT	CASSLVGQSFTGELFF
TRBV18	TRBJ2-3	TRBD2	NA	TGTGCCAGCTCACCTATAGCGGGGGCCGTCGCGGATACGCAGTATTTT	CASSPIAGAVADTQYF
TRBV29-1	TRBJ1-2	TRBD1	NA	TGCAGCGTTGACAGCCAGGGGGCCCCAGGCTATGGCTACACCTTC	CSVDSQGAPGYGYTF
TRBV29-1	TRBJ2-3	NA	few	TGCAGCGTTTTTCCCACGTGGAGGGTGGGGCAGTATTTT	CSVFPTWRVGQYF
TRBV18	TRBJ2-7	NA	few	TGTGCCAGCTCACAGGACGAATACGAGCAGTACTTC	CASSQDEYEQYF
TRBV20-1	TRBJ2-2	TRBD2	NA	TGCAGTGCGGGGACTAGCGGTATCACCGGGGAGCTGTTTTTT	CSAGTSGITGELFF
TRBV9	TRBJ2-5	TRBD2	NA	TGTGCCAGCAGCGTATTCAGCGGGATCTCAGAGACCCAGTACTTC	CASSVFSGISETQYF
TRBV10-3	TRBJ2-7	NA	few	TGTGCCATCAGTCGCGCACAGGGAGGCTCCGAGCAGTACTTC	CAISRAQGGSEQYF
TRBV7-6	TRBJ2-3	NA	NA	TGTGCCAGCAGCTTAGTTGGGGGGTCAGATACGCAGTATTTT	CASSLVGGSDTQYF
TRBV24-1	TRBJ2-3	NA	few	TGTGCCACCAGTGATTACTGGACGACAGATACGCAGTATTTT	CATSDYWTTDTQYF
TRBV19	TRBJ2-2	NA	NA	TGTGCCAGTAGTATCCCCTCGACGAACACCGGGGAGCTGTTTTTT	CASSIPSTNTGELFF
TRBV6-2/TRBV6-3	TRBJ2-5	TRBD2	few	TGTGCCAGCACTCCGGGACTAGCGGGGCGTCAAGAGACCCAGTACTTC	CASTPGLAGRQETQYF
TRBV12-3/TRBV12-4	TRBJ1-6	NA	many	TGTGCCAGCAGCGGGGAGGGGACACTCGTTCCCCTCCACTTT	CASSGEGTLVPLHF
TRBV14	TRBJ1-1	NA	NA	TGTGCCAGCAGCCGTGCCGTCAGTGCACAGCAGAACACTGAAGCTTTCTTT	CASSRAVSAQQNTEAFF